The 31 T cell receptor beta chains reported below all come from one sample, sequenced in a study of relationships among human T cell subsets. TCR alpha and beta CDR3s were amplified from mRNA by semiquantitative ARM-PCR. In ARM-PCR, communal superprimers followed tagged nested gene-specific primers for exponential amplification. Each CDR3 protein gets one entry after TCRdb re-called the multiplex PCR reads with MiXCR. The table shows about 2,900 distinct CDR3 sequences, with about 80% occurring only once. Sequencing input: total T cells sorted from blood. Receptors originate from a man aged 35 to 55 in good health.

The chain recombines TRBV4-2 with TRBJ2-7; the match to TRBD2 covers 11 bases. The trim removed 0 bases at V and 2 bases at J, leaving 6 bases unmatched. Per the germline V gene, CDR1 is LGHNA and CDR2 is YNFKEQ. The CDR3 totals 17 residues. This CDR3 is CASSQDLGLAAAYEQYF. The CDR3 bases are TGTGCCAGCAGCCAAGACCTGGGACTAGCGGCCGCCTACGAGCAGTACTTC.

V and J are TRBV7-4 and TRBJ2-7, with unresolved D. In germline, CDR1 is SGHVT, CDR2 SQSDAQ. V lost 5 bases, J lost 2 bases, and 16 bases lay in between. The length of the CDR3 is 15 residues. This CDR3 is CASSPTIGFTYEQYF. In DNA form, the CDR3 reads TGTGCCAGCAGCCCAACGATCGGGTTCACCTACGAGCAGTACTTC.

The V gene is TRBV5-1, the J gene TRBJ2-1, with D possibly being TRBD1 or TRBD2 (7 bases each). The V and J ends lost 5 bases and 15 bases respectively, with 21 bases between them. The CDR3 extends over 13 amino acids. Germline V CDR1 and CDR2: SGHRS, YFSETQ. The CDR3 nucleotides are TGCGCCAGCAGTCAGGACCCAGGGGGGGTATTGTTCTTC. Encoded protein: CASSQDPGGVLFF.

The CDR3 nucleotides are TGTGCCAGCACTGGGGCCAACGTCCTGACTTTC. Amino acid sequence: CASTGANVLTF. The chain carries TRBV6-6 and TRBJ2-6; D unresolved. The V gene lost 7 bases and the J gene lost 2 bases, with 0 bases spanning the gap. Per the germline V gene, CDR1 is MNHNY and CDR2 is SVGAGI (reference sequence). The CDR3 runs 11 residues.

The rearrangement uses TRBV28 and TRBJ1-1; 7 positions match TRBD1. The V gene's germline CDR1 is MDHEN and CDR2 SYDVKM. Trimming removed 7 bases from V and 12 bases from J; junction bases left unmatched: 14. CDR3 length: 13 residues. The CDR3 sequence is CASTPHSGQETFF. The CDR3 nucleotides read TGTGCCAGCACCCCGCACTCAGGACAGGAAACTTTCTTT. Complete variable domain (other parts from reference TRBV28 and TRBJ1-1): DVKVTQSSRYLVKRTGEKVFLECVQDMDHENMFWYRQDPGLGLRLIYFSYDVKMKEKGDIPEGYSVSREKKERFSLILESASTNQTSMYLCASTPHSGQETFFGQGTRLTVV.

The chain is built from TRBV11-2 and TRBJ2-1, with D unresolved. The germline V gene has CDR1 SGHAT and CDR2 FQNNGV. Deletions cut 1 base from V and 0 bases from J, with 7 bases between. This CDR3 is 15 amino acids long. The chain's CDR3 is CASSLGRSSYNEQFF. The CDR3 DNA follows: TGTGCCAGCAGCTTAGGACGGAGCTCCTACAATGAGCAGTTCTTC. Combining the CDR3 with reference TRBV11-2 and TRBJ2-1 gives the whole variable domain EAGVAQSPRYKIIEKRQSVAFWCNPISGHATLYWYQQILGQGPKLLIQFQNNGVVDDSQLPKDRFSAERLKGVDSTLKIQPAKLEDSAVYLCASSLGRSSYNEQFFGPGTRLTVL.

This chain links TRBV7-9 with TRBJ2-1; D not resolved. Judging by the DNA end, TRBJ2-7 fits better; the J call may be wrong. CDR3 size: 13 residues. Germline V gene lookup returns CDR1 SEHNR and CDR2 FQNEAQ (reference sequence). DNA of the CDR3: TGTGCCAGCAGCTACCGGGTGACCTACGAGCAGTACTTC. This gives the protein CASSYRVTYEQYF.

The chain is built from TRBV10-3 and TRBJ1-1; D not resolved. Germline CDR1 reads ENHRY; CDR2 reads SYGVKD. The CDR3 loop spans 13 amino acids. V shed 2 bases and J shed 2 bases, with 6 bases lying between them. The CDR3 region has the DNA TGTGCCATCAGTGAGAAGGTCAACACTGAAGCTTTCTTT. Encoded protein: CAISEKVNTEAFF.

The chain is built from TRBV29-1 and TRBJ2-7, with TRBD1 matching 12 bases. The CDR3 loop spans 13 amino acids. Per germline, CDR1 SQVTM and CDR2 ANQGSEA. J lost 7 bases, V lost 6 bases, and 7 bases had no gene match. CDR3 in amino acids: CSVAGQGAREQYF. The CDR3 nucleotides are TGCAGCGTAGCGGGACAGGGGGCAAGGGAGCAGTACTTC.

This clonotype occurred a few times. The conserved closing phenylalanine or tryptophan is absent in this CDR3, likely reflecting a read error. The V and J genes are TRBV28 and TRBJ1-1, with D possibly TRBD1 on 5 matching bases. The germline gives CDR1 MDHEN, CDR2 SYDVKM. This CDR3 comprises 16 residues. V was shortened by 5 bases and J by 3 bases, with 19 bases between the two germline ends. As DNA, the CDR3 is TGTGCCAGCAGTCAACGGCCAGGGCCGGGGTACACTGAAGCTTTCCTT. It specifies CASSQRPGPGYTEAFL.

This chain links TRBV27 with TRBJ2-5; no clear D. The CDR3 extends over 12 amino acids. The V and J ends lost 3 bases and 4 bases respectively, with 6 bases between them. The germline gives CDR1 MNHEY, CDR2 SMNVEV (reference sequence). The CDR3 DNA reads as TGTGCCAGCAGTTTCCGCATAGAGACCCAGTACTTC. It yields the protein CASSFRIETQYF.

This chain links TRBV7-6 with TRBJ2-1; 11 positions agree with TRBD1. V lost 2 bases, J lost 7 bases, and 4 bases stayed unmatched. Looked up from germline, CDR1 is SGHVS and CDR2 is FNYEAQ. This CDR3 is built from 15 residues. CDR3 sequence reads: CASSLWRDRGNEQFF. In nucleotides, the CDR3 is TGTGCCAGCAGCTTATGGAGGGACAGGGGGAATGAGCAGTTCTTC. Variable domain in full (rest from reference TRBV7-6 and TRBJ2-1): GAGVSQSPRYKVTKRGQDVALRCDPISGHVSLYWYRQALGQGPEFLTYFNYEAQQDKSGLPNDRFSAERPEGSISTLTIQRTEQRDSAMYRCASSLWRDRGNEQFFGPGTRLTVL.

This clonotype came up a few times. The chain uses TRBV29-1 and TRBJ2-7, with TRBD1 identical over 7 bases. The germline V gene has CDR1 SQVTM and CDR2 ANQGSEA. V lost 7 bases, J lost 4 bases, and 4 bases stayed unmatched. The CDR3 extends over 11 amino acids. The CDR3 bases are TGCAGCGCCGGACAGGTATACGAGCAGTACTTC. Residues: CSAGQVYEQYF.

V is TRBV29-1 and J is TRBJ2-1, with D tentatively TRBD1 or TRBD2 (5 bases each). CDR1 is SQVTM and CDR2 is ANQGSEA in the germline V gene. V shed 2 bases and J shed 5 bases, with 10 bases lying between them. This CDR3 comprises 13 residues. DNA for the CDR3: TGCAGCGTTGAACGGGGCGGAGACAATGAGCAGTTCTTC. Its translation: CSVERGGDNEQFF.

The rearrangement uses TRBV12-3 or TRBV12-4 and TRBJ2-7; 11 bases line up with TRBD2. V dropped 8 bases and J dropped 7; count of bases not matched to a gene: 10. The CDR3 length is 14 residues. CDR3 coding DNA: TGTGCCAGCGGTACTAGCGGGAGTAATTGGGAGCAGTACTTC. Its protein product is CASGTSGSNWEQYF.

The chain couples TRBV5-1 to TRBJ2-7; TRBD1 or TRBD2 may be the D gene (5 bases each). CDR3 length equals 16 residues. Trimming took 4 bases from V and 5 from J, leaving 22 bases between them. The V gene's germline CDR1 is SGHRS and CDR2 YFSETQ. The CDR3, as DNA: TGCGCCAGCAGCCCGGAACAGGTCACTAGGTCGGACGAGCAGTACTTC. As protein: CASSPEQVTRSDEQYF.

This rearrangement joins TRBV4-1 to TRBJ2-1; 8 bases line up with TRBD2. V lost 1 base and J lost 4; bases outside the gene matches: 6. The CDR3 runs to 16 residues. CDR1 MGHRA and CDR2 YSYEKL come from the germline V gene. CDR3 DNA sequence: TGCGCCAGCAGCCAAGGGTTAGCGGGAAAGTACAATGAGCAGTTCTTC. This translates into CASSQGLAGKYNEQFF.

In this sample, this clonotype turned up a few times. This chain uses TRBV5-5 with TRBJ2-1; 10 bases match TRBD2. Germline V CDR1 and CDR2: SGHKS, YYEKEE (reference sequence). This CDR3 has 16 residues. Unmatched junction bases numbered 9, after V lost 3 bases and J lost 6 bases. CDR3 nucleotides: TGTGCCAGCAGCTCTACTTTAGCGGGGGGTAGCAATGAGCAGTTCTTC. It encodes CASSSTLAGGSNEQFF.

This clonotype was counted a few times. CDR3 bases: TGCAGCGTTGACTATCAAGGTACTGAAGCTTTCTTT. Residues: CSVDYQGTEAFF. V usage is TRBV29-1 and J usage is TRBJ1-1; D remains ambiguous. V was shortened by 3 bases and J by 5 bases, with 10 bases between the two germline ends. Germline V lookup: CDR1 SQVTM, CDR2 ANQGSEA. The CDR3 loop spans 12 amino acids. The full variable domain, in which reference TRBV29-1 and TRBJ1-1 provide the parts outside the CDR3, is SAVISQKPSRDICQRGTSLTIQCQVDSQVTMMFWYRQQPGQSLTLIATANQGSEATYESGFVIDKFPISRPNLTFSTLTVSNMSPEDSSIYLCSVDYQGTEAFFGQGTRLTVV.

The chain joins TRBV18 to TRBJ2-7, with a tentative D call TRBD2 (5 bases). CDR3 length equals 15 residues. Trimming removed 1 base at V and 3 bases at J, with 13 bases between. Germline assignment: CDR1 KGHSH and CDR2 LQKENI. CDR3 in amino acids: CASSPLPREGYEQYF. CDR3 nucleotide sequence: TGTGCCAGCTCACCACTGCCACGAGAGGGCTACGAGCAGTACTTC.

Notes on this clonotype: The junction shows a germline mismatch at one end, possibly a read error. V and J are TRBV13 and TRBJ1-5; 7 bases line up with TRBD1. This CDR3 comprises 14 residues. Germline V gene lookup returns CDR1 PRHDT and CDR2 FYEKMQ (reference sequence). CDR3 DNA: TGTGCCAGCAGCCTAGGGACAGAAAATCAGCCCCAGCATTTT. It translates to CASSLGTENQPQHF.

V is TRBV11-2 and J is TRBJ2-1; TRBD2 is a possible D gene (6 bases). Trimming took 1 base from V and 11 from J, leaving 12 bases between them. This CDR3 is built from 13 residues. Germline lookup yields CDR1 SGHAT and CDR2 FQNNGV. Here the CDR3 DNA reads TGTGCCAGCAGCTTAGGGGGCCTAGCGAAGCAGTTCTTC. It is translated as CASSLGGLAKQFF. The entire variable domain, with the rest obtained from reference TRBV11-2 and TRBJ2-1, is as follows: EAGVAQSPRYKIIEKRQSVAFWCNPISGHATLYWYQQILGQGPKLLIQFQNNGVVDDSQLPKDRFSAERLKGVDSTLKIQPAKLEDSAVYLCASSLGGLAKQFFGPGTRLTVL.

The table lists this clonotype with a few counts. The rearrangement links TRBV11-2 to TRBJ2-7, with D possibly being TRBD1 (5 bases). The CDR3 covers 12 residues. The V end lost 8 bases, the J end lost 0 bases, and 8 bases lay between the germline ends. CDR1 and CDR2 from the germline V gene are SGHAT and FQNNGV. The CDR3 DNA sequence: TGTGCCAGCCAGGGAAGCTCCTACGAGCAGTACTTC. Its protein is CASQGSSYEQYF.

Comment on this clonotype: The junction departs from germline at one end; a sequencing error may be responsible. This chain uses TRBV11-2 with TRBJ2-7, with TRBD1 as a possible D gene (5 bases). The CDR3 has 14 amino acids. The germline gives CDR1 SGHAT, CDR2 FQNNGV. The CDR3 region is CASTWAGPPYERYF. The CDR3 DNA follows: TGTGCCAGCACCTGGGCAGGGCCACCCTACGAGCGGTACTTC.

The J gene is TRBJ2-1, the V gene TRBV18; 8 nucleotides match TRBD1. Germline V gene lookup returns CDR1 KGHSH and CDR2 LQKENI. The CDR3 length is 15 residues. V lost 6 bases, J lost 4 bases, and 8 bases stayed unmatched. CDR3 DNA sequence: TGTGCCAGCTCCTTTCGGACAGGGCGGTACAATGAGCAGTTCTTC. Translation: CASSFRTGRYNEQFF.

The chain carries TRBV11-2 and TRBJ2-7, with 16 bases fitting TRBD2. There are 15 residues in the CDR3. V was clipped by 6 bases and J by 6 bases; unmatched bases: 5. Germline V gene sequence: CDR1 SGHAT, CDR2 FQNNGV. CDR3 DNA: TGTGCCAGCAGGGGGACTAGCGGGGGGGCAGGCGAGCAGTACTTC. This encodes CASRGTSGGAGEQYF.

V is TRBV20-1 and J is TRBJ2-7, with TRBD2 matching 10 bases. The germline V gene encodes CDR1 DFQATT and CDR2 SNEGSKA (reference sequence). This CDR3 is 14 amino acids long. V was pared by 6 bases and J by 3 bases, with 8 bases of the junction left unmatched. CDR3 nucleotides: TGCAGTGCATACTTTAGCGGGGGGAACTACGAGCAGTACTTC. Its translation is CSAYFSGGNYEQYF.

The CDR3 DNA reads TGCAGTGCACGAAAGAGTGGCACAGATACGCAGTATTTT. Protein sequence: CSARKSGTDTQYF. This chain joins TRBV20-1 and TRBJ2-3; no clear D. The V end was cut by 6 bases, the J end by 1 base, with 11 bases between. Looked up from germline, CDR1 is DFQATT and CDR2 is SNEGSKA (reference sequence). The CDR3 spans 13 residues.

The V and J genes are TRBV20-1 and TRBJ2-1, with D maybe TRBD1 (5 bases). CDR1 and CDR2 from the germline V gene are DFQATT and SNEGSKA (reference sequence). This CDR3 has 12 residues. V was cut by 0 bases and J by 7 bases, with 7 bases left in between. The CDR3: CSARDRENEQFF. CDR3 bases: TGCAGTGCTAGAGACAGGGAAAATGAGCAGTTCTTC.

V gene TRBV28 combines with J gene TRBJ2-3, with a tentative D call TRBD1 (5 bases). Germline V gene lookup returns CDR1 MDHEN and CDR2 SYDVKM. V was clipped by 5 bases and J by 1 base, with 13 bases between them. CDR3 length: 15 amino acids. The CDR3 coding sequence is TGTGCCAGCAGTCAACAGGATGGGGGCACAGATACGCAGTATTTT. Translated, it gives CASSQQDGGTDTQYF.

The rearrangement joins TRBV10-3 to TRBJ2-1; 9 bases line up with TRBD2. The CDR3 is 15 residues long. Trimming at V came to 5 bases and at J to 6 bases, leaving 8 bases not matched to a gene. Germline-derived CDR1 and CDR2 are ENHRY and SYGVKD. The CDR3 reads CAISPGTSSTNEQFF. CDR3 DNA: TGTGCCATCAGTCCAGGGACTAGCTCCACCAATGAGCAGTTCTTC.